This TCR beta chain was observed in a study of T cells in Graves' hyperthyroidism and ophthalmopathy. Study-level findings and limits: Researchers found most expanded thyroid clonotypes above 0.001 in blood as well. The model made its ophthalmopathy prediction, and onset followed a median approximately 6 months later.

There were TCR beta CDR3 regions amplified from RNA transcripts. TCR CDR3 regions were first amplified by RT-PCR with HTBI primers. TCRdb fed the multiplex PCR reads into MiXCR, producing one record per CDR3 protein. This sample has 600,000 to 800,000 distinct CDR3 sequences, with about 35% found just once. Newly diagnosed hyperthyroidism patients aged 18 to 65 years had disease lasting under 2 months. PBMCs stemmed from around 9.3 ml fresh peripheral blood. Germline assignment: CDR1 SGHTA and CDR2 FQGNSA. CDR3 size: 13 residues. With regard to this clonotype: Its antigen is unidentified. The junction does not match germline at one end; this may be a read error.

The origin of this receptor is a woman in her forties with Graves' hyperthyroidism. This sequence joins TRBV7-2 and TRBJ1-4; D gene uncertain. Sequenced: blood. In nucleotides, the CDR3 is TGCGCCAGCAGCCAAGATGAGAATGAAAAACTGTTTTTT. Encoded protein: CASSQDENEKLFF.